Below are 16 T cell receptor beta chains sequenced from a single sample in a study of T cells after yellow fever vaccination. TCRdb used MiXCR to reprocess the 5' RACE reads, holding one entry per CDR3 protein. The sample has around 500,000 distinct CDR3 sequences; roughly 22% are singletons. This material consisted of PBMCs, taken 21 days after the first yellow fever vaccination. These receptors originate from a man aged 18 to 30 who received the YFV17D yellow fever vaccine.

The CDR3 DNA reads TGTGCCTGGACTAAAATCATGCGACAGGCTAACTATGGCTACACCTTC. Amino acids: CAWTKIMRQANYGYTF. The chain has TRBV30 and TRBJ1-2; D may be TRBD1 (6 bases). CDR3 size: 16 residues. The germline V and J ends were trimmed by 4 bases and 0 bases, with 18 bases remaining between them. Germline values: CDR1 GTSNPN, CDR2 SVGIG (reference sequence).

This chain connects TRBV20-1 to TRBJ2-1; 12 bases are a match to TRBD2. The trim removed 6 bases at V and 8 bases at J, leaving 8 bases unmatched. CDR1 is DFQATT, CDR2 SNEGSKA, per germline (reference sequence). This CDR3 region has 14 residues. CDR3 protein: CSAQTSGGFYEQFF. The CDR3 nucleotides are TGCAGTGCCCAAACTAGCGGGGGGTTCTATGAGCAGTTCTTC.

The chain joins TRBV6-5 to TRBJ1-1; 7 positions agree with TRBD1. The J segment lost 6 bases and the V segment lost 2 bases, leaving 6 bases of the junction unmatched. This CDR3 is 14 amino acids long. Germline V CDR1 and CDR2: MNHEY, SVGAGI. CDR3: CASSYDGGGPEAFF. CDR3 in DNA: TGTGCCAGCAGTTACGATGGAGGGGGCCCTGAAGCTTTCTTT.

The chain carries TRBV30 and TRBJ2-1; tentatively, D is TRBD1 (6 bases). The CDR3 is made up of 14 amino acids. The V end was cut by 5 bases, the J end by 3 bases, with 14 bases between. The germline CDR1 and CDR2 sequences are GTSNPN and SVGIG (reference sequence). The CDR3 DNA reads as TGTGCCTGGGCACCACAGGGCTTCTACAATGAGCAGTTCTTC. This translates into CAWAPQGFYNEQFF.

This clonotype turned up a few times. The chain employs TRBV7-9 and TRBJ2-5; no reliable D call. This CDR3 region has 14 residues. Germline CDR1 is SEHNR and CDR2 is FQNEAQ (reference sequence). V was trimmed by 5 bases and J by 1 base, leaving 11 bases between them. In DNA, the CDR3 is TGTGCCAGCAGCCACGGTGCCAGCCAAGAGACCCAGTACTTC. Its translation is CASSHGASQETQYF.

A few counts support this clonotype. The gene calls are TRBV6-6 and TRBJ2-2; D is unresolved. Deletions cut 7 bases from V and 3 bases from J, with 9 bases between. Germline values: CDR1 MNHNY, CDR2 SVGAGI (reference sequence). The length of the CDR3 is 13 residues. The CDR3 nucleotides are TGTGCCAGCAAGAACTTTGACACCGGGGAGCTGTTTTTT. Encoded protein: CASKNFDTGELFF.

The chain is built from TRBV3-1 and TRBJ2-7; TRBD1 is a possible D gene (6 bases). Trimming removed 5 bases from V and 1 base from J, with 12 bases in between. Germline values: CDR1 LGHDT, CDR2 YNNKEL (reference sequence). The CDR3 contains 14 residues. This CDR3 reads CASSGDIASYEQYF. Written as DNA, the CDR3 is TGTGCCAGCAGCGGGGACATTGCATCCTACGAGCAGTACTTC.

This rearrangement joins TRBV2 to TRBJ2-5, with TRBD1 matching 7 bases. V lost 6 bases and J lost 4; bases outside the gene matches: 8. The germline V gene encodes CDR1 SNHLY and CDR2 FYNNEI. The CDR3 loop spans 14 amino acids. The CDR3 loop is CASSRQGVRETQYF. In DNA form, the CDR3 reads TGTGCCAGCAGCCGACAGGGTGTTAGAGAGACCCAGTACTTC. Full variable domain (remainder filled in from reference TRBV2 and TRBJ2-5): EPEVTQTPSHQVTQMGQEVILRCVPISNHLYFYWYRQILGQKVEFLVSFYNNEISEKSEIFDDQFSVERPDGSNFTLKIRSTKLEDSAMYFCASSRQGVRETQYFGPGTRLLVL.

The genes are TRBV5-4 and TRBJ2-2; TRBD1 is a possible D gene (5 bases). V lost 0 bases and J lost 4, with 10 bases in between. Germline V gene lookup returns CDR1 SGHNT and CDR2 YYREEE (reference sequence). The CDR3 loop spans 15 amino acids. The CDR3 coding sequence is TGTGCCAGCAGCTTGGGGTCTACAGGCACCGGGGAGCTGTTTTTT. Translated: CASSLGSTGTGELFF.

The chain recombines TRBV4-1 with TRBJ2-2; 9 nucleotides agree with TRBD2. J was trimmed by 3 bases and V by 4 bases; bases with no gene match: 9. The CDR3 runs to 17 residues. CDR1 and CDR2 from the germline V gene are MGHRA and YSYEKL. The CDR3 sequence: CASSLWGAGGDTGELFF. The CDR3 DNA reads as TGCGCCAGCAGCCTCTGGGGAGCGGGGGGCGACACCGGGGAGCTGTTTTTT.

The chain employs TRBV6-1 and TRBJ2-7, with D hard to call. From germline, CDR1 is MNHNS and CDR2 SASEGT. CDR3 length: 14 amino acids. V was clipped by 7 bases and J by 2 bases, with 15 bases between them. CDR3 in DNA: TGTGCCAGCACCCGCTTTGAGACGGCCTACGAGCAGTACTTC. Its translation: CASTRFETAYEQYF.

This clonotype has only one observation. This chain links TRBV21-1 with TRBJ1-4. TRBV21-1 is deemed a pseudogene. The CDR3 totals 18 residues. CDR3 amino acids: CASSKEILTDLAVEKLFF. The CDR3 region has the DNA TGTGCCAGCAGCAAAGAAATCTTGACCGATCTCGCGGTTGAAAAACTGTTTTTT.

This clonotype has a handful of counts. The chain links TRBV7-2 to TRBJ1-1; 7 positions match TRBD1. The germline gives CDR1 SGHTA, CDR2 FQGNSA. Trimming removed 3 bases from V and 3 bases from J; junction bases left unmatched: 1. This CDR3 has 13 amino acids. The DNA for the CDR3 is TGTGCCAGCAGCTTGACAGGGCACACTGAAGCTTTCTTT. It is translated as CASSLTGHTEAFF.

CDR3 DNA sequence: TGTGCCTGCTCCTGGGGACCTAATTCACCCCTCCACTTT. Its protein is CACSWGPNSPLHF. The chain employs TRBV7-9 and TRBJ1-6; D may be TRBD1 (5 bases). V was trimmed by 11 bases and J by 6 bases, leaving 14 bases between them. CDR1 is SEHNR and CDR2 is FQNEAQ in the germline V gene (reference sequence). The CDR3 covers 13 residues.

This clonotype has a count of ten or more. V and J are TRBV24-1 and TRBJ2-1; TRBD2 agrees at 11 bases. The germline gives CDR1 KGHDR, CDR2 SFDVKD. The junction had 5 bases not matched to a gene; V was cut back by 3 bases and J by 8 bases. The CDR3 is 15 amino acids. CDR3 sequence: CATSDPGLAGDEQFF. For the CDR3, the DNA is TGTGCCACCAGTGATCCCGGACTAGCGGGTGATGAGCAGTTCTTC.

The sample holds a few counts of this clonotype. V and J are TRBV5-1 and TRBJ2-1; D unresolved. This CDR3 is 15 amino acids long. Trimming pared 0 bases from V and 4 bases from J, leaving 11 bases between. The V gene's germline CDR1 is SGHRS and CDR2 YFSETQ. DNA for the CDR3: TGCGCCAGCAGCTTGGAGCCGGGTCAGTACAATGAGCAGTTCTTC. Translating gives CASSLEPGQYNEQFF.